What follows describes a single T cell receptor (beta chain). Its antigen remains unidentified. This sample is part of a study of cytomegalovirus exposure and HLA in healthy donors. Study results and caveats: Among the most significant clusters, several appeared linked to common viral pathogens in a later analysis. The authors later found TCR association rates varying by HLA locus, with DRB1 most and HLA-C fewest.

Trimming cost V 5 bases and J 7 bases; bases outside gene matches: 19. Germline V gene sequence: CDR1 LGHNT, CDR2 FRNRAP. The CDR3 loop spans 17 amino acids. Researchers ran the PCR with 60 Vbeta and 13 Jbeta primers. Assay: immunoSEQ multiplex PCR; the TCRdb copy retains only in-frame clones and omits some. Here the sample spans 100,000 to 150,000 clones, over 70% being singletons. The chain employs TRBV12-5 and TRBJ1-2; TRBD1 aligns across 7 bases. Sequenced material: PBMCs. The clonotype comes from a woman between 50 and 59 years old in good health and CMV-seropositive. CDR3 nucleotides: TGTGCTAGTGGTCATGGAAGACAGGGAGGATGGACTTTTGGCTACACCTTC. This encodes CASGHGRQGGWTFGYTF.